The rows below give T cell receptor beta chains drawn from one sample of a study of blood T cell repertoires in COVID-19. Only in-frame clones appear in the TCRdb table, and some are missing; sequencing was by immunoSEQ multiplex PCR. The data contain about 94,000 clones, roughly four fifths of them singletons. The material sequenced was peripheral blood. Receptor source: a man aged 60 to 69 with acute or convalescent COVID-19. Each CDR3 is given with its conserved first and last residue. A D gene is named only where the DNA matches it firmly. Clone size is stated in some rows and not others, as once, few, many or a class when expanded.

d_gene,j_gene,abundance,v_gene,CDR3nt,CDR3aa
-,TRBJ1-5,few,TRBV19,TGTGCCAGTAGTATAAGCGTCACCTCACCCCAGCATTTT,CASSISVTSPQHF
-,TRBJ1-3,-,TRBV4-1,TGCGCCAGCCAAAACCAGGGTATCGATTCTGGAAACACCATATATTTT,CASQNQGIDSGNTIYF
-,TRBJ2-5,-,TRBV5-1,TGCGCCAGCAGCCCGACAGGAGGACAAGAGACCCAGTACTTC,CASSPTGGQETQYF
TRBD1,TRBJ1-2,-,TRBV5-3,TGTGCCAGAAGCCTACCTAGGACAGGGGGGAAAGGCTACACCTTC,CARSLPRTGGKGYTF
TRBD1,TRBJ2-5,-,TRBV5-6,TGTGCCAGCAGCCCCTCGACAGGGACAGAGACCCAGTACTTC,CASSPSTGTETQYF
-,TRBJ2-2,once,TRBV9,TGTGCCAGCAGCGACCGACAGACTAACACCGGGGAGCTGTTTTTT,CASSDRQTNTGELFF
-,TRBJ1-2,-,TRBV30,TGTGCCTGGAATATACAACAGTCTAACGGCTACACCTTC,CAWNIQQSNGYTF
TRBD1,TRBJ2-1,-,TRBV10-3,TGTGCCATCAGTGACATTTTAACAGGGGCAGATGAGCAGTTCTTC,CAISDILTGADEQFF
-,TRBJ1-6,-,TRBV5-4,TGTGCCAGCAGCTTAGGGGGGGATTCACCCCTCCACTTT,CASSLGGDSPLHF
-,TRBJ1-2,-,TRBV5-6,TGTGCCAGCAGCTTAAACAGGGTTGTGGGCTACACCTTC,CASSLNRVVGYTF
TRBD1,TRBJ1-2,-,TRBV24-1,TGTGCCACCAGTGACCGGGGACAGGGGAAAGGCTACACCTTC,CATSDRGQGKGYTF
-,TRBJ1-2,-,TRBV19,TGTGCCAGTAGTATGCTCGGGACTAAAGCTAACTATGGCTACACCTTC,CASSMLGTKANYGYTF
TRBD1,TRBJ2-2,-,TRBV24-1,TGTGCCACCAGTGAAGTAGGACAGGCGAACACCGGGGAGCTGTTTTTT,CATSEVGQANTGELFF
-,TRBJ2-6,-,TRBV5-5,TGTGCCAGCAGCTTGTCGGGCTCTGGGGCCAACGTCCTGACTTTC,CASSLSGSGANVLTF
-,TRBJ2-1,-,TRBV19,TGTGCCAGTAGTATTTCTGTCAATGAGCAGTTCTTC,CASSISVNEQFF
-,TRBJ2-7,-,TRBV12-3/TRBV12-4,TGTGCCAGCACCCCTAGGAACAAGTACGAGCAGTACTTC,CASTPRNKYEQYF
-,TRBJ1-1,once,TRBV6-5,TGTGCCAGCAGTTTGCCGGGCCTCCGGGGCACTGAAGCTTTCTTT,CASSLPGLRGTEAFF
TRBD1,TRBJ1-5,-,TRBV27,TGTGCCAGCAGTATGAACAGGGGCCAGCAGCCCCAGCATTTT,CASSMNRGQQPQHF
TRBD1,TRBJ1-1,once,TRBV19,TGTGCCAGTAGTATAGGACAGGGAGTCGGCGCTGGCACTGAAGCTTTCTTT,CASSIGQGVGAGTEAFF
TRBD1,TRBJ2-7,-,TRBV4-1,TGCGCCAGCAGCCGGACCGGGACAGGGGGCGAGCAGTACTTC,CASSRTGTGGEQYF
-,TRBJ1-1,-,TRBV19,TGTGCCAGTAGTGAGTATGGGGGGGCCACTGAAGCTTTCTTT,CASSEYGGATEAFF
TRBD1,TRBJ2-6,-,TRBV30,TGTGCCTGGAAGAGGGGGCTTTTATCAGCTGGGGCCAACGTCCTGACTTTC,CAWKRGLLSAGANVLTF
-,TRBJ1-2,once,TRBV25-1,TGTGCCAGCAGTACGGACACTAACTATGGCTACACCTTC,CASSTDTNYGYTF
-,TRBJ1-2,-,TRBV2,TGTGCCAGCAGTGAACTCACTACCTCCAACTATGGCTACACCTTC,CASSELTTSNYGYTF
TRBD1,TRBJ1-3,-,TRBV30,TGTGCCTGGACTATACAGGGGGGCTCTGGAAACACCATATATTTT,CAWTIQGGSGNTIYF
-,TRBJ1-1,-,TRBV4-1,TGCGCCAGCAGCCAAGATCTAGGGGCAGAGGACACTGAAGCTTTCTTT,CASSQDLGAEDTEAFF
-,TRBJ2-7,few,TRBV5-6,TGTGCCAGCAGTTTAGGGGATGGGACCTACGAGCAGTACTTC,CASSLGDGTYEQYF
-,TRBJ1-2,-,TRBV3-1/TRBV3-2,TGTGCCAGCAGCCAAACGAGGGATGGCTACACCTTC,CASSQTRDGYTF
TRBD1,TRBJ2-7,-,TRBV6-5,TGTGCCAGCAGTTACCTGACAGGGGCATCCTACGAGCAGTACTTC,CASSYLTGASYEQYF
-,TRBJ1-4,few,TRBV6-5,TGTGCCAGCAGTTACACCGGAACTAATGAAAAACTGTTTTTT,CASSYTGTNEKLFF
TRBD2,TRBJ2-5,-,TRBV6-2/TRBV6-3,TGTGCCAGCAGTTACTCCGAGACTAGCGGGGGGGCTGAGACCCAGTACTTC,CASSYSETSGGAETQYF
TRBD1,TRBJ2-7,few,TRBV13,TGTGCCAGCAGCCCAGGGGGTAGGTCCTACGAGCAGTACTTC,CASSPGGRSYEQYF
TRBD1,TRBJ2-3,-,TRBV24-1,TGTGCCACCAGTGAGGGACAGGGCACAGATACGCAGTATTTT,CATSEGQGTDTQYF
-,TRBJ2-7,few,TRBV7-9,TGTGCCAGCAGGCCGCCCGGAGGGGTCGAGCAGTACTTC,CASRPPGGVEQYF
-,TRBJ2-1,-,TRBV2,TGTGCCAGCAGTGAAGCGCCCCCTAGGGGGGGCTACAATGAGCAGTTCTTC,CASSEAPPRGGYNEQFF
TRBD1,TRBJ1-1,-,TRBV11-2,TGTGCCAGCAGTTATAACAGGGGAAAAAGTGAAGCTTTCTTT,CASSYNRGKSEAFF
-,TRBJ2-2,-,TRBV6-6,TGTGCCAGCATCCAAAGGGGACACCTAAACACCGGGGAGCTGTTTTTT,CASIQRGHLNTGELFF
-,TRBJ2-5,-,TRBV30,TGTGCCTGGAGTGTAATAGCAGATACCCAGTACTTC,CAWSVIADTQYF
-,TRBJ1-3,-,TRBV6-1,TGTGCCAGCAGTGACAGCGGCAACTCTGGAAACACCATATATTTT,CASSDSGNSGNTIYF
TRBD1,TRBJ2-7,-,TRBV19,TGTGCCAGTAGCCGGGGACAGGAGTCCTACGAGCAGTACTTC,CASSRGQESYEQYF
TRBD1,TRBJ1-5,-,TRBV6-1,TGTGCCAGCAGTGGGAGGGGGACAGCTAATAGCAATCAGCCCCAGCATTTT,CASSGRGTANSNQPQHF
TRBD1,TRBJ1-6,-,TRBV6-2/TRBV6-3,TGTGCCAGCGGCCGGGACATGACAGGGTATAATTCACCCCTCCACTTT,CASGRDMTGYNSPLHF